These T cell receptor beta chains were read from a single sample in a study of CD8 T cells in ankylosing spondylitis. One entry per CDR3 protein results from TCRdb running MiXCR on the 5' RACE reads. The repertoire holds under 850,000 distinct CDR3 sequences, with 15% to 20% as singletons. Sequenced input: blood, either unsorted or a sorted T cell fraction (not recorded which). These receptors all come from a male donor with ankylosing spondylitis. The CDR3 runs from the conserved cysteine through the conserved F or W. D genes are given only for firm matches. Clone size, where shown, is once, few, many, or a class for clones that have expanded.

clone size,D gene,V gene,J gene,CDR3 protein,CDR3 DNA
few,TRBD2,TRBV29-1,TRBJ2-1,CSGDVAGGYNEQFF,TGCAGCGGAGACGTAGCGGGGGGGTACAATGAGCAGTTCTTC
many,-,TRBV12-3/TRBV12-4,TRBJ2-2,CASRKGGVLAGELFF,TGTGCCAGCAGGAAGGGGGGAGTTCTAGCCGGGGAGCTGTTTTTT
few,TRBD2,TRBV12-3/TRBV12-4,TRBJ2-7,CASSLAGLAGGEQYF,TGTGCCAGCAGTTTGGCGGGACTAGCGGGGGGCGAGCAGTACTTC
-,-,TRBV20-1,TRBJ2-1,CSASRVNNEQFF,TGCAGTGCTAGTCGGGTTAACAATGAGCAGTTCTTC
-,-,TRBV6-5,TRBJ2-7,CASRLAFSSYEQYF,TGTGCCAGCAGGTTAGCATTTAGCTCCTACGAGCAGTACTTC
few,TRBD2,TRBV11-1,TRBJ2-3,CASSSPSSGSGEQGTQYF,TGTGCCAGCAGCTCCCCCTCTAGCGGGAGTGGGGAACAGGGAACGCAGTATTTT
-,TRBD1,TRBV7-2,TRBJ2-5,CASSLNRGPSQETQYF,TGTGCCAGCAGCTTAAACAGGGGTCCGAGTCAAGAGACCCAGTACTTC
-,TRBD1,TRBV4-1,TRBJ1-1,CASSVEGAGALTEAFF,TGCGCCAGCAGCGTAGAGGGGGCAGGGGCCCTCACTGAAGCTTTCTTT
few,-,TRBV6-1,TRBJ2-5,CASRNPPGLSQETQYF,TGTGCCAGCAGGAACCCCCCAGGACTATCTCAAGAGACCCAGTACTTC
-,TRBD2,TRBV12-3/TRBV12-4,TRBJ2-3,CASSQLAGGPGPDTQYF,TGTGCCAGCAGCCAACTAGCGGGGGGGCCTGGTCCAGATACGCAGTATTTT
-,TRBD1,TRBV24-1,TRBJ2-1,CATSDRGTGDYNEQFF,TGTGCCACCAGTGATCGTGGGACAGGGGACTACAATGAGCAGTTCTTC
-,-,TRBV9,TRBJ2-1,CASSVDGRVLDEQFF,TGTGCCAGCAGCGTAGATGGCAGGGTGCTGGATGAGCAGTTCTTC
few,-,TRBV20-1,TRBJ1-1,CSARRGVTEAFF,TGCAGTGCGAGAAGGGGGGTCACTGAAGCTTTCTTT
-,-,TRBV7-2,TRBJ2-1,CASSPGERYNEQFF,TGTGCCAGCAGCCCCGGAGAGCGGTACAATGAGCAGTTCTTC
-,-,TRBV6-2/TRBV6-3,TRBJ1-2,CASSYSVSGYTF,TGTGCCAGCAGTTACTCAGTGTCTGGCTACACCTTC
few,-,TRBV2,TRBJ2-7,CASSQAPGAYEQYF,TGTGCCAGCAGCCAAGCGCCCGGAGCCTACGAGCAGTACTTC
few,-,TRBV29-1,TRBJ2-5,CSVDAAPQETQYF,TGCAGCGTTGACGCAGCGCCCCAAGAGACCCAGTACTTC
-,TRBD1,TRBV29-1,TRBJ2-7,CSVEVGTGGPYEQYF,TGCAGCGTTGAAGTAGGGACAGGGGGTCCCTACGAGCAGTACTTC